One sample yielded the 30 T cell receptor beta chains listed below, sequenced in a study of blood T cell repertoires in COVID-19. This table comes from immunoSEQ multiplex PCR, and its TCRdb copy is limited to in-frame clones, with some not included. The repertoire consists of around 250,000 clones, with around 85% occurring once and the leading ten covering less than 2.5%. The sequencing sample was made of PBMCs or T cells enriched from blood (not recorded which). Source of these receptors: a woman in her forties or fifties who had recovered from COVID-19.

This clone was detected a few times. The chain carries TRBV5-1 and TRBJ2-7, with 13 bases identical to TRBD2. CDR1 is SGHRS and CDR2 is YFSETQ in the germline V gene. With V trimmed by 2 bases and J by 3 bases, 2 bases remained unmatched. The CDR3 is 15 amino acids. CDR3 sequence: CASSFWTSGSYEQYF. The CDR3, as DNA: TGCGCCAGCAGCTTCTGGACTAGCGGGAGCTACGAGCAGTACTTC.

V gene TRBV6-5 combines with J gene TRBJ2-2; 12 nucleotides agree with TRBD2. The CDR3 extends over 15 amino acids. With V trimmed by 5 bases and J by 5 bases, 3 bases remained unmatched. The germline gives CDR1 MNHEY, CDR2 SVGAGI. CDR3 amino acids: CASSHGTSGTGELFF. DNA of the CDR3: TGTGCCAGCAGTCACGGGACTAGCGGGACCGGGGAGCTGTTTTTT.

In this sample, this clone turned up once. V usage is TRBV5-1 and J usage is TRBJ1-6, with 9 bases identical to TRBD1. CDR1 is SGHRS, CDR2 YFSETQ, per germline. CDR3 length: 15 amino acids. V trimming: 4 bases; J trimming: 9 bases; junction bases outside the gene matches: 8. The CDR3 DNA reads TGCGCCAGCAGCGTCGGGGACAGGGACAGTTCACCCCTCCACTTT. This translates into CASSVGDRDSSPLHF.

The chain carries TRBV19 and TRBJ1-2; 8 bases match TRBD1. With V trimmed by 5 bases and J by 4 bases, 9 bases remained unmatched. There are 15 residues in the CDR3. Germline CDR1 is LNHDA and CDR2 is SQIVND (reference sequence). The CDR3, as DNA: TGTGCCAGTAGTGATTGGACAGGGATTATCTATGGCTACACCTTC. It translates to CASSDWTGIIYGYTF.

This clone came up a few times. The chain is built from TRBV9 and TRBJ1-3, with D possibly matching TRBD1 (5 bases). Germline V gene lookup returns CDR1 SGDLS and CDR2 YYNGEE. V dropped 6 bases and J dropped 4 bases, with 17 bases sitting between them. The CDR3 covers 15 residues. The CDR3 reads CASNLGGNFGNTIYF. The CDR3 nucleotides read TGTGCCAGCAATCTGGGGGGGAACTTCGGAAACACCATATATTTT.

This clone was seen a handful of times. V and J are TRBV14 and TRBJ1-5; D not resolved. The CDR3 covers 13 residues. Germline CDR1 and CDR2: SGHDN and FVKESK. V shed 0 bases and J shed 5 bases, with 5 bases lying between them. CDR3 region: CASSQDRYQPQHF. The CDR3 DNA reads TGTGCCAGCAGCCAAGATAGATATCAGCCCCAGCATTTT.

CDR3 region: CASSWGQGTINQPQHF. DNA for the CDR3: TGTGCCAGCAGTTGGGGACAGGGAACCATTAATCAGCCCCAGCATTTT. V usage is TRBV7-8 and J usage is TRBJ1-5; TRBD1 matches at 9 bases. After removal of 6 bases from V and 4 bases from J, the junction contained 10 bases not matched to a gene. Germline V gene data show CDR1 as SGHVS and CDR2 as FQNEAQ. This CDR3 contains 16 residues.

V is TRBV28 and J is TRBJ1-2; 11 bases match TRBD1. In germline, CDR1 is MDHEN, CDR2 SYDVKM. CDR3 length equals 14 residues. After removal of 6 bases from V and 7 bases from J, the junction contained 7 bases not matched to a gene. The CDR3 reads CASRRGQGVFGYTF. Written as DNA, the CDR3 is TGTGCCAGCAGACGGGGACAGGGGGTGTTTGGCTACACCTTC.

The chain links TRBV6-5 to TRBJ1-1, with D unclear. Deletions cut 4 bases from V and 4 bases from J, with 13 bases between. Germline values: CDR1 MNHEY, CDR2 SVGAGI. The CDR3 contains 14 residues. The CDR3 DNA follows: TGTGCCAGCAGTTCCTCTGGCGGTGGCACTGAAGCTTTCTTT. Amino acids: CASSSSGGGTEAFF.

The sample holds a few counts of this clone. The chain links TRBV2 to TRBJ2-3; 11 bases are a match to TRBD2. Unmatched junction bases numbered 15, after V lost 2 bases and J lost 2 bases. Germline V lookup: CDR1 SNHLY, CDR2 FYNNEI. CDR3 length equals 20 residues. DNA for the CDR3: TGTGCCAGCAGTGAAATGGGATTTAGCGGGAGGGCCGATTTCACAGATACGCAGTATTTT. This sequence encodes CASSEMGFSGRADFTDTQYF.

The chain joins TRBV7-9 to TRBJ1-4; 8 nucleotides line up with TRBD1. CDR3 length: 16 residues. V dropped 4 bases and J dropped 7; count of bases not matched to a gene: 11. Germline CDR1 is SEHNR and CDR2 is FQNEAQ (reference sequence). CDR3 nucleotides: TGTGCCAGCAGCTCAATGGACAGGGCAAGGGGTGAAAAACTGTTTTTT. Translating it yields CASSSMDRARGEKLFF.

This clone has more than one count but fewer than ten. This sequence joins TRBV28 and TRBJ2-1; 10 positions agree with TRBD2. The CDR3 is 16 amino acids. J lost 3 bases, V lost 5 bases, and 7 bases had no gene match. Germline CDR1 and CDR2: MDHEN and SYDVKM. CDR3 in amino acids: CASSRRGLAIYNEQFF. Here the CDR3 DNA reads TGTGCCAGCAGTCGCCGGGGACTAGCGATCTACAATGAGCAGTTCTTC. The full variable domain, its missing parts supplied by reference TRBV28 and TRBJ2-1, is DVKVTQSSRYLVKRTGEKVFLECVQDMDHENMFWYRQDPGLGLRLIYFSYDVKMKEKGDIPEGYSVSREKKERFSLILESASTNQTSMYLCASSRRGLAIYNEQFFGPGTRLTVL.

A few counts support this clone. This chain uses TRBV2 with TRBJ1-4; D is uncertain. The length of the CDR3 is 14 residues. Deletions cut 2 bases from V and 4 bases from J, with 8 bases between. Germline CDR1 SNHLY, CDR2 FYNNEI. The CDR3 DNA follows: TGTGCCAGCAGTGAACCCAACGGTAATGAAAAACTGTTTTTT. It encodes CASSEPNGNEKLFF.

The chain couples TRBV9 to TRBJ2-1, with D maybe TRBD2 (6 bases). From germline, CDR1 is SGDLS and CDR2 YYNGEE. V lost 1 base and J lost 9, with 14 bases in between. CDR3 length equals 14 residues. DNA of the CDR3: TGTGCCAGCAGCGTAATTTCGCGGGAAAGTGAGCAGTTCTTC. It is translated as CASSVISRESEQFF.

This clone was observed once. CDR3 nucleotides: TGTGCCAGCAGCCTCCAGGCGGGGGACAAAGGAAGTGAGCAGTTCTTC. Protein product: CASSLQAGDKGSEQFF. This chain connects TRBV7-2 to TRBJ2-1; TRBD2 is a possible D gene (7 bases). The CDR3 length is 16 residues. CDR1 is SGHTA and CDR2 is FQGNSA in the germline V gene. V lost 5 bases to trimming and J lost 9 bases, with 23 bases between them.

This chain uses TRBV5-1 with TRBJ2-4, with 10 bases fitting TRBD1. CDR1 SGHRS and CDR2 YFSETQ come from the germline V gene. There are 17 residues in the CDR3. V trimming: 4 bases; J trimming: 1 base; junction bases outside the gene matches: 8. The CDR3 protein is CASSPGRGQGAKNIQYF. The CDR3 DNA reads as TGCGCCAGCAGCCCCGGCAGGGGACAGGGGGCCAAAAACATTCAGTACTTC.

The chain uses TRBV5-6 and TRBJ1-3; no definite D call. This CDR3 region has 17 residues. Trimming left V 0 bases short and J 0 bases short, with 13 bases between. From germline, CDR1 is SGHDT and CDR2 YYEEEE. CDR3 sequence: CASSLAVTAFSGNTIYF. In nucleotides, the CDR3 is TGTGCCAGCAGCTTGGCTGTTACTGCCTTCTCTGGAAACACCATATATTTT.

In this sample, this clone turned up once. The gene calls are TRBV7-8 and TRBJ1-5; weak D call: TRBD1 (6 bases). Looked up from germline, CDR1 is SGHVS and CDR2 is FQNEAQ. V was shortened by 5 bases and J by 6 bases, with 14 bases between the two germline ends. This CDR3 has 14 amino acids. Here the CDR3 reads CASSPTGRGQPQHF. DNA of the CDR3: TGTGCCAGCAGCCCTACAGGGAGGGGTCAGCCCCAGCATTTT.

The chain joins TRBV30 to TRBJ2-7, with 9 bases fitting TRBD1. The CDR3 totals 17 residues. In germline, CDR1 is GTSNPN, CDR2 SVGIG (reference sequence). Unmatched junction bases numbered 15, after V lost 2 bases and J lost 4 bases. The DNA of the CDR3 is TGTGCCTGGAGTCCGGGACAGGGTCGGGGGAACTCATACGAGCAGTACTTC. Protein: CAWSPGQGRGNSYEQYF.

This chain connects TRBV24-1 to TRBJ2-7, with D possibly matching TRBD1 (5 bases). CDR1 and CDR2 (germline): KGHDR, SFDVKD. This CDR3 region has 14 residues. With 2 bases removed from V and 2 bases from J, the gap between germline ends came to 9 bases. CDR3 sequence reads: CATSDSTVAYEQYF. Written as DNA, the CDR3 is TGTGCCACCAGTGATTCGACAGTCGCCTACGAGCAGTACTTC.

The chain carries TRBV28 and TRBJ1-2; D gene uncertain. Germline CDR1 MDHEN, CDR2 SYDVKM. V shed 7 bases and J shed 5 bases, with 14 bases lying between them. This CDR3 contains 13 residues. The CDR3 nucleotides are TGTGCCAGCACCCTAGGGAGGTTGTATGGCTACACCTTC. It yields the protein CASTLGRLYGYTF.

The V and J genes are TRBV5-1 and TRBJ2-3, with D tentatively TRBD2 (6 bases). Between the trimmed V and J ends, which lost 2 bases and 3 bases, there was a span of 19 bases. Germline V gene lookup returns CDR1 SGHRS and CDR2 YFSETQ. The CDR3 runs to 17 residues. For the CDR3, the DNA is TGCGCCAGCAGCTTAAGGACCCTCGGGGACTTTACAGATACGCAGTATTTT. Protein product: CASSLRTLGDFTDTQYF.

The chain carries TRBV18 and TRBJ1-3; D gene uncertain. V was cut by 2 bases and J by 3 bases, with 14 bases left in between. The CDR3 loop spans 16 amino acids. CDR1 is KGHSH, CDR2 LQKENI, per germline. CDR3 amino acids: CASSPLTASSGNTIYF. In DNA form, the CDR3 reads TGTGCCAGCTCACCATTAACGGCGTCTAGTGGAAACACCATATATTTT.

CDR3 region: CASSVELAGETQYF. The CDR3 nucleotides read TGTGCCAGCAGCGTAGAACTAGCTGGGGAGACCCAGTACTTC. The chain recombines TRBV9 with TRBJ2-5, with a possible D match to TRBD2 (6 bases). Germline assignment: CDR1 SGDLS and CDR2 YYNGEE. Trimming removed 0 bases from V and 5 bases from J, with 11 bases in between. The CDR3 is 14 amino acids.

The V and J genes are TRBV7-9 and TRBJ2-3; 7 bases agree with TRBD2. Germline CDR1 and CDR2: SEHNR and FQNEAQ (reference sequence). CDR3 size: 15 residues. The V segment lost 5 bases and the J segment 4 bases; nucleotides outside the gene matches: 9. The CDR3 is CASSPRTRVSDTQYF. The CDR3 nucleotides read TGTGCCAGCAGCCCGCGGACTAGAGTGTCAGATACGCAGTATTTT.

The chain links TRBV19 to TRBJ1-5; TRBD1 aligns across 8 bases. CDR3 length: 15 amino acids. The germline V gene encodes CDR1 LNHDA and CDR2 SQIVND (reference sequence). V gave up 2 bases and J gave up 4 bases; unmatched junction bases: 4. CDR3 nucleotide sequence: TGTGCCAGTAGTATATCTCACAGGGGGAATCAGCCCCAGCATTTT. This codes for CASSISHRGNQPQHF.

V gene TRBV4-2 combines with J gene TRBJ2-1; 12 bases map to TRBD2. With 1 base clipped from V and 7 bases from J, the junction kept 5 bases outside the gene matches. CDR1 LGHNA and CDR2 YNFKEQ come from the germline V gene. This CDR3 has 16 residues. CDR3 nucleotide sequence: TGTGCCAGCAGCCAAGGACTAGCGGGAGCCTCGAATGAGCAGTTCTTC. It codes for CASSQGLAGASNEQFF.

The chain joins TRBV5-1 to TRBJ2-3; 8 nucleotides line up with TRBD1. CDR1 and CDR2 (germline): SGHRS, YFSETQ. The CDR3 loop spans 15 amino acids. The trim removed 4 bases at V and 3 bases at J, leaving 7 bases unmatched. The CDR3 nucleotides read TGCGCCAGCAGCCAAGGACAGGGATTTACAGATACGCAGTATTTT. Its protein product is CASSQGQGFTDTQYF.

The chain combines TRBV5-5 with TRBJ1-5; the D gene is possibly TRBD1 (6 bases). The V gene's germline CDR1 is SGHKS and CDR2 YYEKEE (reference sequence). Trimming took off 4 bases at V and 5 bases at J, with 22 bases between the two ends. The CDR3 is 17 amino acids. The CDR3 nucleotides are TGTGCCAGCAGCCCCCTCGCAGCCCTTTCAGGGGATCAGCCCCAGCATTTT. As protein: CASSPLAALSGDQPQHF. Full variable domain (rest looked up from reference TRBV5-5 and TRBJ1-5): DAGVTQSPTHLIKTRGQQVTLRCSPISGHKSVSWYQQVLGQGPQFIFQYYEKEERGRGNFPDRFSARQFPNYSSELNVNALLLGDSALYLCASSPLAALSGDQPQHFGDGTRLSIL.

This clone has only one observation. The gene calls are TRBV19 and TRBJ1-6; D may be TRBD1 (6 bases). The V gene lost 9 bases and the J gene lost 10 bases, with 10 bases spanning the gap. CDR1 is LNHDA and CDR2 is SQIVND in the germline V gene (reference sequence). The CDR3 is made up of 11 amino acids. CDR3 nucleotide sequence: TGTGCCAGCCAGGGGAACTCACCCCTCCACTTT. It encodes CASQGNSPLHF.